The present entry profiles one TCR beta chain with its context. This clone was seen once. This receptor's antigen is unknown. No clone much larger than this one lies a single base away; base qualities are absent. The sample comes from a study of PD-1 blockade in classical Hodgkin lymphoma (TCRdb year 2020). A note on the overall study: Nivolumab dosing was 3 mg/kg intravenously every 2 weeks, continuing until either disease progression or unacceptable toxicity. The study used TCR beta sequencing and CyTOF to define a peripheral blood immune signature of response to PD-1 blockade in classical Hodgkin lymphoma. Summary of the overall study and its limitations: Patients starting nivolumab less than 1 year after ASCT had lower diversity and were excluded from later analyses to avoid confounding by immune reconstitution. Baseline TCR diversity was reported to be lower in newly diagnosed patients than in healthy donors, and even lower in relapsed/refractory patients. Among trial patients, those achieving complete response had baseline diversity similar to that of newly diagnosed patients, while diversity was significantly lower in partial responders and progressors. CD4+ but not CD8+ TCR diversity rose significantly by C4D1 (p=0.0027 vs p=0.16), most apparent in complete responders (p=0.02). The study was limited to a single clinical trial cohort, and causes of repertoire differences, possibly disease activity or prior therapy, remained undefined.

At the junction V is shortened by 5 bases and J by 4 bases, with 20 bases in between. CDR3 length: 16 amino acids, cysteine to phenylalanine. The CDR3 DNA has 48 bases and is translated from base 1. From a lookup of the germline V gene, CDR1 and CDR2 are SNHLY and FYNNEI. What the time point label conveys for this sample: cycle 1 day 1 (C1D1), immediately before nivolumab initiation. All trial patients had relapsed after autologous stem cell transplantation, with cohorts A, B and C differing in prior brentuximab vedotin exposure. Magnetic negative selection with a Miltenyi CD8+ T cell isolation kit was used to purify CD8+ T cells from thawed PBMCs. The trial cohort included around 60 patients with relapsed/refractory classical Hodgkin lymphoma, and each patient had a best overall response of complete response, partial response or progressive disease. In the multi-cohort phase II CheckMate 205 trial, trial patients received single-agent nivolumab. An independent review committee assessed best overall response by applying the 2007 International Working Group response criteria. Trial PBMCs were collected just before the start of nivolumab (C1D1) and during therapy at cycle 2 day 1 and cycle 4 day 1. After peripheral blood was drawn into 8 mL Vacutainer Cell Preparation Tubes, PBMCs were isolated by centrifugation and then cryopreserved. Purified CD4+ and CD8+ fractions were prepared only for cases in which an additional PBMC sample was available. Magnetically labelled cells were removed on LS columns in a quadroMACS separator, and the flow-through was retained as the purified fraction.

The Qiagen DNeasy kit was used to extract genomic DNA both from unsorted PBMCs and from the negatively selected CD4+ and CD8+ fractions. Amplification of TCR beta CDR3 regions was done by immunoSEQ multiplex PCR with primers that anneal to V and J segments. A synthetic immune receptor repertoire was used to minimize amplification bias, and any remaining bias was removed computationally after sequencing. The source study handled its data this way. Custom Python scripts were used to quantify repertoire diversity as the Shannon entropy index. Unsorted, CD4+ and CD8+ repertoires were examined separately, except in combined analyses, for which CD4+ and CD8+ sequences were merged in silico. A clone was considered expanded if an increase in frequency of at least 2-fold after treatment relative to C1D1 was found, and a pseudocount of 0.5 was applied to clones undetected at baseline. Singleton clones were defined as clones with 0 or 1 copy at C1D1, and non-singleton clones were defined as clones with 2 or more copies. Clones expanded in unsorted samples were assigned a CD4+, CD8+ or unknown annotation through matching of protein sequences in sorted samples from the same patient. Wilcoxon tests were applied to paired samples to test diversity changes from C1D1 to C4D1. Entries here come from immuneACCESS through TCRdb and include only in-frame sequences with V and J called. Some clones fail to appear in such tables; in the studies checked, an unresolved V gene covers under half of the shortfall, and the cause of the remainder is unknown. Clonal size and the V and J genes are those of that table, whereas D and trimming came from the DNA. This sample has roughly 11,000 clones in its table, and roughly 83% of those were observed once. Approximately 40% of the sample comes from the top ten.

Recombination connected TRBV2 to TRBJ1-1, with TRBD1 tentatively as D gene (5 bases match). The material was CD8+ T cells from blood, obtained at baseline. The sequence derives from a human donor with classical Hodgkin lymphoma. CDR3 sequence: CASSYAPGPGGTEAFF. The DNA sequence is as follows: TGTGCCAGCAGTTATGCTCCGGGGCCCGGGGGCACTGAAGCTTTCTTT.